The clone carrying this T cell receptor beta chain was seen only a few times. Antigen unknown. Amplification targeted TCR beta CDR3 regions from RNA transcripts. Using the HTBI primer set, a first-round RT-PCR was run on the TCR CDR3. From the multiplex PCR reads, TCRdb called clonotypes with MiXCR, one entry per CDR3 protein. The table has hundreds of thousands of distinct CDR3 sequences, about half seen once. Exclusion followed for patients with uncontrolled infection, other autoimmune disease, pregnancy or lactation. The CDR3 covers 14 residues. The germline V and J ends were trimmed by 5 bases and 3 bases, with 14 bases remaining between them. The germline CDR1 and CDR2 sequences are SGHTA and FQGNSA. These data come from a study of T cells in Graves' hyperthyroidism and ophthalmopathy. Overall study results and limits: Blood shared most expanded thyroid clonotypes above 0.001.

This TCR derives from a woman aged 18-29 years with Graves' hyperthyroidism. This chain joins TRBV7-2 and TRBJ2-7, with D maybe TRBD1 (7 bases). Sequenced sample: peripheral blood or thyroid tissue (not recorded which). The CDR3 loop reads CASSPRGVDYEQYF. CDR3 nucleotide sequence: TGTGCCAGCAGCCCCAGGGGGGTTGACTACGAGCAGTACTTC.